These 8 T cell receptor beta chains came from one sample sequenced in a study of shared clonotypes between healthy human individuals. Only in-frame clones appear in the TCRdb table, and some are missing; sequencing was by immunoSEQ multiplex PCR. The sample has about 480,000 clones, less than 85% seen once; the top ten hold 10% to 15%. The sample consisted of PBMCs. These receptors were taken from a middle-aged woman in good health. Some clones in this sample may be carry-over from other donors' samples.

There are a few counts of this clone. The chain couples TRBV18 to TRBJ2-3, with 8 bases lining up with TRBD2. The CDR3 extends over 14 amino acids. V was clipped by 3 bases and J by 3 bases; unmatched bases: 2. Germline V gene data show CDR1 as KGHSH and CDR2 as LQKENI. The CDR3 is CASSPAGGTDTQYF. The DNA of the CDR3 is TGTGCCAGCTCACCGGCGGGGGGAACAGATACGCAGTATTTT.

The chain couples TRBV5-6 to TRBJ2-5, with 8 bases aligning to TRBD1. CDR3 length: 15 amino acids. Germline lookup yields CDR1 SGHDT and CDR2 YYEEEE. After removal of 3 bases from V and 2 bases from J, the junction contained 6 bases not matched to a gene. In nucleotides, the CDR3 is TGTGCCAGCAGCTGGACAGGGTTTGGGCAAGAGACCCAGTACTTC. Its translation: CASSWTGFGQETQYF.

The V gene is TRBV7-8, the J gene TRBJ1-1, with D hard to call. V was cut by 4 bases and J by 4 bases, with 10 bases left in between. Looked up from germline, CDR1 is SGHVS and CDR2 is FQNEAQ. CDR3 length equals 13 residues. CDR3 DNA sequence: TGTGCCAGCAGCTCGCCCTACAGCACTGAAGCTTTCTTT. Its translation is CASSSPYSTEAFF.

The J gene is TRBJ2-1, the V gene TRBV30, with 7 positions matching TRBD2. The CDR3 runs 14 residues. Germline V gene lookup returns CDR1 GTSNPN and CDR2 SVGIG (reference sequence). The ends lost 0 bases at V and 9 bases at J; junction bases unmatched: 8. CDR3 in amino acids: CAWSVALAEAEQFF. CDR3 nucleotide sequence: TGTGCCTGGAGTGTCGCGCTAGCGGAGGCTGAGCAGTTCTTC. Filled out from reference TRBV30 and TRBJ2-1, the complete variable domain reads SQTIHQWPATLVQPVGSPLSLECTVEGTSNPNLYWYRQAAGRGLQLLFYSVGIGQISSEVPQNLSASRPQDRQFILSSKKLLLSDSGFYLCAWSVALAEAEQFFGPGTRLTVL.

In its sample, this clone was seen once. The CDR3 DNA reads TGTGCCAGCAGTGTTGGTGATACGCAGTATTTT. Protein product: CASSVGDTQYF. This sequence joins TRBV2 and TRBJ2-3; D is uncertain. Germline V lookup: CDR1 SNHLY, CDR2 FYNNEI. V gave up 4 bases and J gave up 6 bases, with 5 bases separating them. This CDR3 has 11 amino acids.

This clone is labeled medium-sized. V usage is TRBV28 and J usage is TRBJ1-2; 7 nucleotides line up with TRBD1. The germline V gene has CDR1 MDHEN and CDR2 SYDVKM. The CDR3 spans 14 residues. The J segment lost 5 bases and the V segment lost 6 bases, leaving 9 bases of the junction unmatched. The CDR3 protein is CASRTTGVRYGYTF. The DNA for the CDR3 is TGTGCCAGCAGAACTACAGGGGTCCGGTATGGCTACACCTTC.

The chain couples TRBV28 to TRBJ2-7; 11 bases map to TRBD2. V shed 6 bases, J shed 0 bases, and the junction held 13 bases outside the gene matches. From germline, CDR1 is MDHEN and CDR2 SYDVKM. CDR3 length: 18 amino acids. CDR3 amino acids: CASSPLGLADLLSYEQYF. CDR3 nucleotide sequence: TGTGCCAGCAGCCCCCTGGGACTAGCGGACTTACTCTCCTACGAGCAGTACTTC.

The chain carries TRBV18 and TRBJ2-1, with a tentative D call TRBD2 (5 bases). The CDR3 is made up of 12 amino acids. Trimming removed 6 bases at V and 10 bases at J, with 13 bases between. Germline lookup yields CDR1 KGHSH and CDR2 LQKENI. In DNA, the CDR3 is TGTGCCAGCTCCCCGGCGGACTGGGAGCAGTTCTTC. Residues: CASSPADWEQFF.